The clone carrying this T cell receptor beta chain showed up many times. Its antigen is unidentified. To make TCR beta libraries, researchers used iRepertoire HTBI primers and Arm-PCR of CDR3 regions. TCRdb re-called the multiplex PCR reads with MiXCR, one entry per CDR3 protein. The table lists some 430,000 distinct CDR3 sequences, 20% to 25% of them singletons. This sample stems from a study of regulatory T cells in long-lasting Graves disease. Whole-study findings and limits: The study examined only peripheral blood, not thyroid tissue.

Germline CDR1 MDHEN, CDR2 SYDVKM. V dropped 10 bases and J dropped 4 bases, with 22 bases sitting between them. The CDR3 loop spans 16 amino acids. Stated time point: persistent/refractory GD, antithyroid drugs over 5 years with positive TRAb. The TCR library was prepared using RNA isolated from PBMCs. V gene TRBV28 combines with J gene TRBJ2-2, with unresolved D. The material sequenced was peripheral blood mononuclear cells (PBMCs), taken when the disease was refractory, from a patient treated with antithyroid drugs. The receptor was isolated from a female donor with Graves disease. The CDR3 region has the DNA TGTGCCACCCGGTCCCACCTACTTAAAGTCACCGGGGAGCTGTTTTTT. Protein product: CATRSHLLKVTGELFF.